Listed here are 29 T cell receptor beta chains from one sample, sequenced in a study of T cell responses to AZD1222 COVID-19 vaccine. Method: immunoSEQ multiplex PCR; TCRdb's copy keeps in-frame clones and lacks some. The table lists tens of thousands of clones, around 90% of them singletons, with about a tenth in the top ten. Material: peripheral blood, obtained on day 0 of MenACWY control vaccination. Source of these receptors: an adult in good health.

The CDR3 loop reads CASSQERSRNSPLHF. CDR3 DNA sequence: TGTGCCAGCAGCCAAGAACGGTCGCGCAATTCACCCCTCCACTTT. The J gene is TRBJ1-6, the V gene TRBV3-1 (or the pseudogene TRBV3-2); D ambiguous. The CDR3 length is 15 residues. V was shortened by 0 bases and J by 7 bases, with 10 bases between the two germline ends. Germline loops: CDR1 LGHDT, CDR2 YNNKEL (reference sequence).

This clone was detected only once. This chain connects TRBV5-6 to TRBJ1-4; D unresolved. The germline V gene has CDR1 SGHDT and CDR2 YYEEEE. Trimming removed 3 bases from V and 3 bases from J, with 15 bases in between. The CDR3 totals 16 residues. The CDR3 bases are TGTGCCAGCAGCTCCGCCGGTAGGGCGGCTAATGAAAAACTGTTTTTT. This encodes CASSSAGRAANEKLFF. Full variable domain (missing parts from reference TRBV5-6 and TRBJ1-4): DAGVTQSPTHLIKTRGQQVTLRCSPKSGHDTVSWYQQALGQGPQFIFQYYEEEERQRGNFPDRFSGHQFPNYSSELNVNALLLGDSALYLCASSSAGRAANEKLFFGSGTQLSVL.

This chain joins TRBV5-6 and TRBJ2-7; D is possibly TRBD1 (6 bases). CDR1 is SGHDT and CDR2 is YYEEEE in the germline V gene. V was clipped by 4 bases and J by 4 bases, with 12 bases between them. CDR3 length equals 13 residues. CDR3 loop: CASSIGQIYEQYF. The CDR3, as DNA: TGTGCCAGCAGCATAGGACAGATTTACGAGCAGTACTTC.

This clone has at least ten counts. J is TRBJ1-2 and V is TRBV30, with D possibly being TRBD1 (6 bases). The V gene's germline CDR1 is GTSNPN and CDR2 SVGIG (reference sequence). This CDR3 is built from 11 residues. V was shortened by 2 bases and J by 6 bases, with 7 bases between the two germline ends. In DNA, the CDR3 is TGTGCCTGGAGTACAGGGAATGGCTACACCTTC. This codes for CAWSTGNGYTF.

This rearrangement joins TRBV7-8 to TRBJ2-7; 10 nucleotides agree with TRBD2. The CDR3 extends over 15 amino acids. V lost 4 bases, J lost 5 bases, and 8 bases stayed unmatched. Germline CDR1 and CDR2: SGHVS and FQNEAQ. CDR3 loop: CASSSFTGTSDEQYF. CDR3 DNA sequence: TGTGCCAGCAGCTCTTTCACCGGGACTAGCGACGAGCAGTACTTC.

This clone was seen only once. The chain joins TRBV20-1 to TRBJ2-5; no definite D call. V lost 6 bases, J lost 5 bases, and 7 bases lay in between. Per the germline V gene, CDR1 is DFQATT and CDR2 is SNEGSKA (reference sequence). The CDR3 is made up of 10 amino acids. The CDR3 DNA is TGCAGTGCCCGTGATGAGACCCAGTACTTC. Translated: CSARDETQYF.

V gene TRBV6-5 combines with J gene TRBJ1-5; D is possibly TRBD1 (5 bases). The germline CDR1 and CDR2 sequences are MNHEY and SVGAGI. Trimming took off 5 bases at V and 5 bases at J, with 13 bases between the two ends. The CDR3 is 14 residues long. The CDR3 region is CASSPSGQYQPQHF. DNA for the CDR3: TGTGCCAGCAGTCCTTCGGGGCAGTATCAGCCCCAGCATTTT.

The chain combines TRBV19 with TRBJ1-4, with D maybe TRBD1 (5 bases). From germline, CDR1 is LNHDA and CDR2 SQIVND (reference sequence). Trimming shortened V by 6 bases and J by 0 bases, and 11 bases separated the two germline ends. There are 15 residues in the CDR3. The CDR3 here is CASRAGDATNEKLFF. The CDR3 DNA reads as TGTGCCAGTAGAGCGGGGGACGCAACTAATGAAAAACTGTTTTTT.

A single count supports this clone. The chain uses TRBV19 and TRBJ2-5; 14 bases match TRBD2. The CDR3 extends over 17 amino acids. The V segment lost 3 bases and the J segment 3 bases; nucleotides outside the gene matches: 6. CDR1 and CDR2 (germline): LNHDA, SQIVND (reference sequence). CDR3 region: CASSMPTSGGAKETQYF. The CDR3, as DNA: TGTGCCAGTAGTATGCCGACTAGCGGGGGGGCGAAAGAGACCCAGTACTTC.

V gene TRBV6-6 combines with J gene TRBJ2-3; D possibly corresponds to TRBD1 (6 bases). This CDR3 comprises 16 residues. CDR1 and CDR2 (germline): MNHNY, SVGAGI (reference sequence). Trimming stripped 4 bases from V and 2 bases from J, with 16 bases between. The CDR3 nucleotides are TGTGCCAGCAGTTTCCTACCGACAGGACTCACAGATACGCAGTATTTT. Translation: CASSFLPTGLTDTQYF.

The J gene is TRBJ2-1, the V gene TRBV14; possibly TRBD2 for D (7 bases). The CDR3 is 16 residues long. The germline CDR1 and CDR2 sequences are SGHDN and FVKESK. The V end lost 1 base, the J end lost 7 bases, and 17 bases lay between the germline ends. CDR3 residues: CASSQGLRGGGNEQFF. DNA of the CDR3: TGTGCCAGCAGCCAAGGGTTGAGGGGGGGCGGAAATGAGCAGTTCTTC.

V gene TRBV18 combines with J gene TRBJ1-2, with a possible D match to TRBD1 (5 bases). The germline V gene encodes CDR1 KGHSH and CDR2 LQKENI. The CDR3 covers 17 residues. V lost 3 bases and J 3 bases, leaving 20 bases between the germline ends. CDR3 in amino acids: CASSPQPGPMTDYGYTF. As DNA, the CDR3 is TGTGCCAGCTCACCTCAACCGGGACCTATGACGGACTATGGCTACACCTTC.

The J gene is TRBJ2-3, the V gene TRBV4-2; possibly TRBD1 or TRBD2 for D (5 bases each). The CDR3 contains 15 residues. Trimming stripped 0 bases from V and 1 base from J, with 8 bases between. In germline, CDR1 is LGHNA, CDR2 YNFKEQ. In nucleotides, the CDR3 is TGTGCCAGCAGCCAAGATCTGGGGGGCACAGATACGCAGTATTTT. Its protein is CASSQDLGGTDTQYF.

This clone was counted a single time. The genes are TRBV21-1 and TRBJ1-2. TRBV21-1 is recorded as a pseudogene. The CDR3 loop spans 15 amino acids. CDR3: CASSNPGRKNYGYTF. CDR3 coding DNA: TGTGCCAGCAGCAATCCGGGACGGAAAAACTATGGCTACACCTTC.

This chain uses TRBV6-6 with TRBJ1-6; no clear D. CDR3 length equals 14 residues. Per the germline V gene, CDR1 is MNHNY and CDR2 is SVGAGI (reference sequence). Trimming removed 7 bases at V and 3 bases at J, with 10 bases between. The CDR3: CASKIQIYNSPLHF. The DNA of the CDR3 is TGTGCCAGCAAGATACAGATCTATAATTCACCCCTCCACTTT.

V usage is TRBV19 and J usage is TRBJ1-2; 7 bases line up with TRBD1. The CDR3 is 17 residues long. Germline V gene sequence: CDR1 LNHDA, CDR2 SQIVND (reference sequence). V lost 4 bases to trimming and J lost 0 bases; unmatched junction nucleotides: 11. CDR3 in DNA: TGTGCCAGTAGTACTCGCCAGACAGGGCCCCCTAACTATGGCTACACCTTC. Its protein is CASSTRQTGPPNYGYTF.

The chain carries TRBV18 and TRBJ1-1; 7 bases map to TRBD1. The junction had 3 bases not matched to a gene; V was cut back by 3 bases and J by 2 bases. The germline V gene has CDR1 KGHSH and CDR2 LQKENI. The CDR3 consists of 14 residues. In nucleotides, the CDR3 is TGTGCCAGCTCACCGGGACAGATTAACACTGAAGCTTTCTTT. It is translated as CASSPGQINTEAFF.

V gene TRBV4-3 combines with J gene TRBJ1-3, with TRBD1 matching 7 bases. Germline values: CDR1 LGHNA, CDR2 YSLEER. CDR3 length: 16 amino acids. The V segment lost 3 bases and the J segment 6 bases; nucleotides outside the gene matches: 11. DNA for the CDR3: TGCGCCAGCAGCCAGAATAGGTACGACAGGGAAAACACCATATATTTT. It is translated as CASSQNRYDRENTIYF.

The V call is TRBV11-2, the J call TRBJ2-1; no firm D call. V was cut by 0 bases and J by 0 bases, with 6 bases left in between. The CDR3 has 15 residues. Germline V gene lookup returns CDR1 SGHAT and CDR2 FQNNGV. The chain's CDR3 is CASSLEASSYNEQFF. The CDR3 nucleotides read TGTGCCAGCAGCTTAGAGGCTAGCTCCTACAATGAGCAGTTCTTC.

J is TRBJ2-3 and V is TRBV6-2 or TRBV6-3; D is perhaps TRBD2 (6 bases). This CDR3 is 13 amino acids long. The germline V and J ends were trimmed by 4 bases and 3 bases, with 8 bases remaining between them. Per the germline V gene, CDR1 is MNHEY and CDR2 is SVGEGT. CDR3 nucleotides: TGTGCCAGCAGTTTTGGGAGGACAGATACGCAGTATTTT. It specifies CASSFGRTDTQYF.

This chain uses TRBV5-1 with TRBJ1-1; TRBD1 is a possible D gene (5 bases). The V gene lost 2 bases and the J gene lost 3 bases, with 11 bases spanning the gap. The CDR3 has 14 amino acids. The germline V gene has CDR1 SGHRS and CDR2 YFSETQ. This chain's CDR3 is CASSFQGSDTEAFF. The CDR3 nucleotides read TGCGCCAGCAGCTTTCAGGGATCGGACACTGAAGCTTTCTTT.

This chain uses TRBV12-3 or TRBV12-4 with TRBJ1-1; no clear D. The ends were cut back, 1 base at V and 10 bases at J, with 7 bases in the middle. This CDR3 is built from 11 residues. DNA for the CDR3: TGTGCCAGCAGTTTAGGCGGAGTAGCTTTCTTT. It codes for CASSLGGVAFF.

This clone was recorded a few times. The V and J genes are TRBV6-6 and TRBJ2-5; 11 nucleotides align to TRBD2. V shed 2 bases and J 1 base; nucleotides not matched to a gene: 3. Germline V gene sequence: CDR1 MNHNY, CDR2 SVGAGI (reference sequence). The CDR3 is 16 residues long. The DNA of the CDR3 is TGTGCCAGCAGTTACCCCCTAGCGGGGGGCCAAGAGACCCAGTACTTC. Its protein product is CASSYPLAGGQETQYF.

The chain has TRBV30 and TRBJ2-2, with a weak D call TRBD2 (7 bases). The V end was cut by 2 bases, the J end by 4 bases, with 11 bases between. Germline values: CDR1 GTSNPN, CDR2 SVGIG (reference sequence). The CDR3 length is 14 residues. The CDR3 DNA sequence: TGTGCCTGGAGTAAGGGGGGGGGCACCGGGGAGCTGTTTTTT. This sequence encodes CAWSKGGGTGELFF.

The chain links TRBV19 to TRBJ1-2; weak D call: TRBD1 (5 bases). Per the germline V gene, CDR1 is LNHDA and CDR2 is SQIVND (reference sequence). The CDR3 loop spans 13 amino acids. V lost 7 bases, J lost 4 bases, and 13 bases lay in between. The CDR3 is CASTGTGGYGYTF. The CDR3, as DNA: TGTGCCAGTACCGGGACCGGCGGCTATGGCTACACCTTC. Variable domain in full (rest from reference TRBV19 and TRBJ1-2): DGGITQSPKYLFRKEGQNVTLSCEQNLNHDAMYWYRQDPGQGLRLIYYSQIVNDFQKGDIAEGYSVSREKKESFPLTVTSAQKNPTAFYLCASTGTGGYGYTFGSGTRLTVV.

The chain uses TRBV13 and TRBJ1-4, with 10 bases aligning to TRBD1. V shed 2 bases, J shed 4 bases, and the junction held 1 base outside the gene matches. Per the germline V gene, CDR1 is PRHDT and CDR2 is FYEKMQ (reference sequence). This CDR3 has 15 amino acids. CDR3 residues: CASSLRTGGNEKLFF. The CDR3 coding sequence is TGTGCCAGCAGCTTACGGACAGGGGGTAATGAAAAACTGTTTTTT.

V is TRBV30 and J is TRBJ1-2; D unclear. The CDR3 runs to 11 residues. Deletions cut 0 bases from V and 7 bases from J, with 6 bases between. The germline gives CDR1 GTSNPN, CDR2 SVGIG (reference sequence). DNA for the CDR3: TGTGCCTGGAGTGTAGGGATTGGCTACACCTTC. Protein sequence: CAWSVGIGYTF.

The rearrangement joins TRBV4-2 to TRBJ2-2, with D perhaps TRBD1 (5 bases). Trimming shortened V by 0 bases and J by 5 bases, and 7 bases separated the two germline ends. This CDR3 is built from 14 residues. Germline loops: CDR1 LGHNA, CDR2 YNFKEQ. Here the CDR3 reads CASSQDAGTGELFF. The CDR3 DNA is TGTGCCAGCAGCCAAGACGCAGGGACCGGGGAGCTGTTTTTT.

The chain joins TRBV5-1 to TRBJ2-3; D unclear. This CDR3 region has 16 residues. The V gene's germline CDR1 is SGHRS and CDR2 YFSETQ. V gave up 4 bases and J gave up 0 bases, with 15 bases separating them. The CDR3 loop is CASSTYASTSTDTQYF. CDR3 sequence (DNA): TGCGCCAGCAGCACTTACGCAAGCACAAGCACAGATACGCAGTATTTT.